The 18 T cell receptor beta chains in this list originate from one sample, sequenced in a study of T cells in localized non-small cell lung cancer (dated by TCRdb to between 2020 and 2021). Libraries were prepared through the immunoSEQ multiplex PCR assay. In its TCRdb copy, this immuneACCESS table keeps in-frame sequences only and misses some clones. Where compared with another copy, unresolved V genes explain less than half of these, and the others have no known cause. This sample is represented by about 72,000 clones; about 83% of them were singletons. Approximately 15% of the sample is taken by the ten largest. Specimen: peripheral blood, collected before any cancer treatment. Receptors were obtained from a female donor older than 55 with stage I lung adenocarcinoma.

The chain is built from TRBV9 and TRBJ1-3; D is possibly TRBD1 (6 bases). Germline CDR1 is SGDLS and CDR2 is YYNGEE. Trimming removed 3 bases at V and 2 bases at J, with 9 bases between. The CDR3 covers 14 residues. The CDR3 protein is CASSGRTAGNTIYF. The CDR3 coding sequence is TGTGCCAGCAGCGGGAGGACAGCTGGAAACACCATATATTTT. Using reference TRBV9 and TRBJ1-3 for the parts outside the CDR3, the full variable domain is DSGVTQTPKHLITATGQRVTLRCSPRSGDLSVYWYQQSLDQGLQFLIQYYNGEERAKGNILERFSAQQFPDLHSELNLSSLELGDSALYFCASSGRTAGNTIYFGEGSWLTVV.

The chain links TRBV20-1 to TRBJ2-1; unclear D gene. V lost 7 bases and J 10 bases, leaving 14 bases between the germline ends. CDR1 and CDR2 from the germline V gene are DFQATT and SNEGSKA (reference sequence). The CDR3 extends over 11 amino acids. The CDR3 is CSVLRLDEQFF. DNA for the CDR3: TGCAGTGTGTTGCGTCTGGACGAGCAGTTCTTC.

The chain carries TRBV19 and TRBJ1-6, with a weak D call TRBD1 (6 bases). Germline assignment: CDR1 LNHDA and CDR2 SQIVND (reference sequence). The CDR3 has 13 residues. V lost 9 bases to trimming and J lost 10 bases, with 16 bases between them. CDR3 loop: CASGAGVLSPLHF. The CDR3 DNA is TGTGCCAGCGGCGCAGGGGTATTGTCACCCCTCCACTTT.

For the CDR3, the DNA is TGCGCCAGCAGCTTGGGGACAGGGTCCGGTGGAAACACCATATATTTT. Amino acids: CASSLGTGSGGNTIYF. J is TRBJ1-3 and V is TRBV5-1; 8 nucleotides align to TRBD1. The trim removed 0 bases at V and 3 bases at J, leaving 5 bases unmatched. Per germline, CDR1 SGHRS and CDR2 YFSETQ. This CDR3 has 16 residues.

The count of this clone is one. This CDR3 reads CASSEMSGEPYGYTF. The CDR3 coding sequence is TGTGCCAGCAGTGAAATGTCAGGGGAACCCTATGGCTACACCTTC. This chain links TRBV25-1 with TRBJ1-2, with a weak D call TRBD1 (6 bases). The germline V gene encodes CDR1 MGHDK and CDR2 SYGVNS. V was shortened by 2 bases and J by 4 bases, with 14 bases between the two germline ends. This CDR3 spans 15 amino acids.

V and J are TRBV2 and TRBJ2-3; D remains ambiguous. The CDR3 contains 14 residues. Trimming took 7 bases from V and 0 from J, leaving 11 bases between them. CDR1 is SNHLY, CDR2 FYNNEI, per germline. The CDR3 is CASIKGQSTDTQYF. The CDR3 region has the DNA TGTGCCAGCATTAAAGGGCAAAGCACAGATACGCAGTATTTT. Looking up the rest from reference TRBV2 and TRBJ2-3 gives the full variable domain: EPEVTQTPSHQVTQMGQEVILRCVPISNHLYFYWYRQILGQKVEFLVSFYNNEISEKSEIFDDQFSVERPDGSNFTLKIRSTKLEDSAMYFCASIKGQSTDTQYFGPGTRLTVL.

To note about this clone: Its ends do not fully match the called genes, so a read error is possible. The J gene is TRBJ1-2, the V gene TRBV5-1; no clear D gene. The CDR3 length is 11 residues. Germline V gene data show CDR1 as SGHRS and CDR2 as YFSETQ. The DNA for the CDR3 is TGCGCCAGCGGGTCTGACAAAATCTCCTCCTTC. This codes for CASGSDKISSF.

V is TRBV5-1 and J is TRBJ2-7; D tentatively fits TRBD1 or TRBD2 (5 bases each). V gave up 4 bases and J gave up 6 bases, with 17 bases separating them. Germline V gene lookup returns CDR1 SGHRS and CDR2 YFSETQ. CDR3 size: 14 residues. CDR3 amino acids: CASSPWDPRSEQYF. The DNA for the CDR3 is TGCGCCAGCAGCCCGTGGGACCCTCGCAGCGAGCAGTACTTC.

This clone has just one count. The chain uses TRBV14 and TRBJ2-2, with D maybe TRBD2 (7 bases). The CDR3 spans 16 residues. Germline assignment: CDR1 SGHDN and CDR2 FVKESK. V lost 0 bases, J lost 4 bases, and 12 bases lay in between. CDR3 region: CASSQETGGSTGELFF. CDR3 nucleotide sequence: TGTGCCAGCAGCCAAGAAACGGGGGGCTCCACCGGGGAGCTGTTTTTT.

The chain carries TRBV4-1 and TRBJ2-1, with TRBD2 matching 9 bases. Germline V gives CDR1 MGHRA, CDR2 YSYEKL. Germline trimming cut 1 base from V and 10 bases from J; bases unmatched to any gene: 5. This CDR3 contains 14 residues. The CDR3 nucleotides read TGCGCCAGCAGCCAAGGGCTAGCGGGAACCGAGCAGTTCTTC. This translates into CASSQGLAGTEQFF.

The CDR3 coding sequence is TGTGCCAGTAGTACGGACAGGGGTGCTTCACCCCTCCACTTT. Translation: CASSTDRGASPLHF. The chain couples TRBV19 to TRBJ1-6, with 9 nucleotides matching TRBD1. Per the germline V gene, CDR1 is LNHDA and CDR2 is SQIVND (reference sequence). The CDR3 loop spans 14 amino acids. V dropped 4 bases and J dropped 9; count of bases not matched to a gene: 4.

This chain links TRBV2 with TRBJ2-4; D call uncertain. V gave up 6 bases and J gave up 7 bases, with 16 bases separating them. In germline, CDR1 is SNHLY, CDR2 FYNNEI. The CDR3 sequence is 14 residues long. The CDR3 nucleotides are TGTGCCAGCAGGGACCGGGTGCCCCTGAACATTCAGTACTTC. This translates into CASRDRVPLNIQYF. Combining the CDR3 with reference TRBV2 and TRBJ2-4 gives the whole variable domain EPEVTQTPSHQVTQMGQEVILRCVPISNHLYFYWYRQILGQKVEFLVSFYNNEISEKSEIFDDQFSVERPDGSNFTLKIRSTKLEDSAMYFCASRDRVPLNIQYFGAGTRLSVL.

The chain is built from TRBV28 and TRBJ2-6, with D uncertain. This CDR3 has 15 amino acids. The germline V and J ends were trimmed by 6 bases and 2 bases, with 11 bases remaining between them. Germline assignment: CDR1 MDHEN and CDR2 SYDVKM. CDR3 DNA sequence: TGTGCCAGCAGGGGCAGTGGGACTGGGGCCAACGTCCTGACTTTC. Residues: CASRGSGTGANVLTF.

The rearrangement joins TRBV10-3 to TRBJ2-1, with 7 bases identical to TRBD2. From germline, CDR1 is ENHRY and CDR2 SYGVKD. V was pared by 8 bases and J by 10 bases, with 5 bases of the junction left unmatched. The CDR3 consists of 11 residues. The CDR3 region has the DNA TGTGCCATCGCTGATAGCGGGGAGCAGTTCTTC. The encoded protein is CAIADSGEQFF.

The chain employs TRBV29-1 and TRBJ2-5; no clear D. Germline CDR1 is SQVTM and CDR2 is ANQGSEA. Between the trimmed V and J ends, which lost 1 base and 5 bases, there was a span of 11 bases. This CDR3 has 13 amino acids. CDR3 bases: TGCAGCGTTGAAGGGGTGGGTGGGGAGACCCAGTACTTC. Translation: CSVEGVGGETQYF.

The chain links TRBV30 to TRBJ1-5; weak D call: TRBD1 (6 bases). Trimming cost V 5 bases and J 7 bases, with 12 bases left between them. Germline CDR1 reads GTSNPN; CDR2 reads SVGIG (reference sequence). The CDR3 is made up of 12 amino acids. CDR3 DNA sequence: TGTGCCTGGGACAGGTTGGGGCAGCCCCAGCATTTT. This sequence encodes CAWDRLGQPQHF. Full variable domain (missing parts from reference TRBV30 and TRBJ1-5): SQTIHQWPATLVQPVGSPLSLECTVEGTSNPNLYWYRQAAGRGLQLLFYSVGIGQISSEVPQNLSASRPQDRQFILSSKKLLLSDSGFYLCAWDRLGQPQHFGDGTRLSIL.

In this sample, this clone turned up a few times. This chain connects TRBV5-4 to TRBJ2-3, with 8 bases lining up with TRBD2. CDR3 size: 14 residues. The V gene's germline CDR1 is SGHNT and CDR2 YYREEE (reference sequence). The V gene end was trimmed by 4 bases and the J gene end by 7 bases; junction bases not matched to a gene: 8. The CDR3 nucleotides read TGTGCCAGCAGCCCGGAACTAGCGGCGTATACGCAGTATTTT. Its protein is CASSPELAAYTQYF.

This clone was seen just once. This sequence joins TRBV4-1 and TRBJ1-2; 7 positions agree with TRBD1. Germline V CDR1 and CDR2: MGHRA, YSYEKL. CDR3 length: 14 amino acids. V was clipped by 1 base and J by 6 bases; unmatched bases: 5. This chain's CDR3 is CASSQGQGPDGYTF. DNA for the CDR3: TGCGCCAGCAGCCAAGGACAGGGACCCGATGGCTACACCTTC.